This T cell receptor beta chain was sequenced in a study of blood T cells in healthy people across ages. Whole-study context: Capturing about one barcoded beta molecule per two T cells was achieved by template switching. General observations from the study: From one million sequenced T cells, diversity estimates were lower bounds.

A J-beta primer mix and a sample-barcoded 5' primer were used in a second PCR of roughly 6 to 11 cycles. A tag from a template-switch adaptor with 12 random nucleotides marked each cDNA molecule. All samples yielded 2.5 million or more CDR3-containing paired-end reads. TCRdb recomputed calls from the 5' RACE reads with MiXCR, one row per CDR3 protein. The table has about 830,000 distinct CDR3 sequences, 58% seen once; the top ten hold over 20%. The germline gives CDR1 SGHRS, CDR2 YFSETQ. The CDR3 has 16 amino acids. Between the trimmed V and J ends, which lost 3 bases and 0 bases, there was a span of 10 bases. Details on this clonotype: Its antigen is currently unknown.

What was sequenced was blood. This TCR was sampled from a man aged 25 to 45 in good health. The rearrangement uses TRBV5-1 and TRBJ2-6; the D gene is possibly TRBD1 (5 bases). The CDR3 protein is CASSSYQGSGANVLTF. As DNA, the CDR3 is TGCGCCAGCAGCTCGTACCAGGGCTCTGGGGCCAACGTCCTGACTTTC.